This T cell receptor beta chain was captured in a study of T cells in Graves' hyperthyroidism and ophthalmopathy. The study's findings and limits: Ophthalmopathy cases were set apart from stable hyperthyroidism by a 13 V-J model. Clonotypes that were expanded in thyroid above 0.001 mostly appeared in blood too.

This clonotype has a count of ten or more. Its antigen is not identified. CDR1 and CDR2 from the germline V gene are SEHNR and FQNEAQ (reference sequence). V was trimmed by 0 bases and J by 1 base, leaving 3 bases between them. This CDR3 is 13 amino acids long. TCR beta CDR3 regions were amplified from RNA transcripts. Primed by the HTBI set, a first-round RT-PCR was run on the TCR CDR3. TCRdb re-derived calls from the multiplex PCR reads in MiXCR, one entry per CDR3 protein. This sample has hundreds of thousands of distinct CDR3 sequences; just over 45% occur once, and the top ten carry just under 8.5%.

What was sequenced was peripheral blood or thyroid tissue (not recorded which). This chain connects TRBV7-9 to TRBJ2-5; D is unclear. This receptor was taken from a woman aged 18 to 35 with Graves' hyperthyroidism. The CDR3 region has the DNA TGTGCCAGCAGCTTAGCCATCCAAGAGACCCAGTACTTC. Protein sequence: CASSLAIQETQYF.